This entry lists 32 T cell receptor beta chains sequenced from one sample in a study of metastatic and nonmetastatic thyroid tumors. Using MiXCR, TCRdb reanalyzed the PCR reads. The table shows some 25,000 clones, with 20% to 25% occurring only once. Every patient was untreated before thyroid surgery. Sequencing was done on a sample of blood. The receptors stem from a male donor with papillary thyroid cancer or a benign thyroid nodule (not recorded which). Some clones in this sample may be carry-over from other donors' samples.

This clone was observed many times. This rearrangement joins TRBV6-2 or TRBV6-3 to TRBJ1-5; D is unclear. Trimming took 5 bases from V and 9 from J, leaving 11 bases between them. The germline gives CDR1 MNHEY, CDR2 SVGEGT. CDR3 length: 12 residues. The CDR3 bases are TGTGCCAGCAGTGAAACTGGGAGGCCCCAGCATTTT. Amino acids: CASSETGRPQHF.

This clone was seen many times. This sequence joins TRBV6-5 and TRBJ1-2, with D perhaps TRBD1 (5 bases). The germline V and J ends were trimmed by 2 bases and 6 bases, with 7 bases remaining between them. Germline V lookup: CDR1 MNHEY, CDR2 SVGAGI. CDR3 size: 12 residues. The DNA for the CDR3 is TGTGCCAGCAGTTACCGGGGGGATGGCTACACCTTC. It encodes CASSYRGDGYTF.

This clone was seen ten or more times. The chain carries TRBV28 and TRBJ2-5; D remains ambiguous. V was clipped by 5 bases and J by 2 bases, with 0 bases between them. The CDR3 extends over 10 amino acids. Germline lookup yields CDR1 MDHEN and CDR2 SYDVKM. The CDR3 here is CASSQETQYF. CDR3 DNA sequence: TGTGCCAGCAGTCAAGAGACCCAGTACTTC.

Points on this clone: Since no conserved phenylalanine or tryptophan closes the CDR3, a read error is the likely cause. The DNA is left out, because the CDR3 cannot be placed on it with certainty; the CDR3 is given as TCRdb lists it. The chain recombines TRBV2 with TRBJ2-1. Both ends counted, the CDR3 spans 11 residues. The germline gives CDR1 SNHLY, CDR2 FYNNEI. The CDR3 loop is CASTLDGEPFL.

This clone is termed medium-sized. The chain carries TRBV6-1 and TRBJ2-5; 13 bases are shared with TRBD2. Germline V gives CDR1 MNHNS, CDR2 SASEGT. This CDR3 comprises 15 residues. V gave up 4 bases and J gave up 4 bases; unmatched junction bases: 3. CDR3: CASSAGTSGVETQYF. The CDR3, as DNA: TGTGCCAGCAGTGCCGGGACTAGCGGGGTAGAGACCCAGTACTTC.

This clone was observed at least ten times. A read error may produce the germline difference seen at one junction end. J is TRBJ2-1 and V is TRBV6-4; tentatively, D is TRBD1 (5 bases). This CDR3 region has 20 residues. Per the germline V gene, CDR1 is MRHNA and CDR2 is SNTAGT. The CDR3 region is CASGDSTSSYQGYSYNEQFF. The CDR3 nucleotides read TGTGCCAGCGGTGACTCGACAAGCTCCTACCAGGGTTATTCCTACAATGAGCAGTTCTTC.

This clone was recorded at least ten times. This sample includes further DNA sequences coding for the same CDR3. The V and J genes are TRBV18 and TRBJ2-5; D not certain. Trimming left V 6 bases short and J 0 bases short, with 11 bases between. Looked up from germline, CDR1 is KGHSH and CDR2 is LQKENI. CDR3 length equals 14 residues. The CDR3 coding sequence is TGTGCCAGCTCTCGGGTCCGCGACCAAGAGACCCAGTACTTC. This translates into CASSRVRDQETQYF.

This clone showed up many times. The chain has TRBV7-9 and TRBJ2-7; D remains ambiguous. V gave up 8 bases and J gave up 3 bases, with 5 bases separating them. Germline V CDR1 and CDR2: SEHNR, FQNEAQ (reference sequence). The CDR3 has 10 amino acids. The CDR3 nucleotides are TGTGCCAGCGGCGACTACGAGCAGTACTTC. It specifies CASGDYEQYF.

The chain has TRBV20-1 and TRBJ2-7; TRBD2 matches 8 bases. CDR3 length equals 13 residues. Germline V CDR1 and CDR2: DFQATT, SNEGSKA (reference sequence). Trimming took 5 bases from V and 7 from J; bases not matched to a gene: 10. In nucleotides, the CDR3 is TGCAGTGCTGCCCCCGGGACTAGAGGGGAGCAGTACTTC. This sequence encodes CSAAPGTRGEQYF.

This clone was seen repeatedly, ten times or more. The same CDR3 also results from other DNA sequences found in this sample. The rearrangement uses TRBV25-1 and TRBJ2-7; possibly TRBD2 for D (7 bases). The CDR3 runs to 13 residues. The V end lost 3 bases, the J end lost 7 bases, and 13 bases lay between the germline ends. The germline V gene encodes CDR1 MGHDK and CDR2 SYGVNS. CDR3 sequence reads: CASSDRTAGEQYF. The CDR3, as DNA: TGTGCCAGCAGTGACCGGACAGCGGGGGAGCAGTACTTC.

This clone was found many times. The rearrangement links TRBV7-3 to TRBJ2-4; the D call may be TRBD1 or TRBD2 (5 bases each). This CDR3 has 13 residues. Trimming took 5 bases from V and 5 from J, leaving 10 bases between them. Germline-derived CDR1 and CDR2 are SGHTA and FQGTGA. The chain's CDR3 is CASSDGAQNIQYF. In DNA form, the CDR3 reads TGTGCCAGCAGCGACGGGGCGCAAAACATTCAGTACTTC.

This clone was seen at least ten times. The chain joins TRBV28 to TRBJ2-1, with D unresolved. This CDR3 region has 17 residues. CDR1 MDHEN and CDR2 SYDVKM come from the germline V gene. Trimming took off 6 bases at V and 1 base at J, with 19 bases between the two ends. As DNA, the CDR3 is TGTGCCAGCAGCCCAAGGAACCTTGGACGATCCTACAATGAGCAGTTCTTC. Translating gives CASSPRNLGRSYNEQFF. Using reference TRBV28 and TRBJ2-1 for the parts outside the CDR3, the full variable domain is DVKVTQSSRYLVKRTGEKVFLECVQDMDHENMFWYRQDPGLGLRLIYFSYDVKMKEKGDIPEGYSVSREKKERFSLILESASTNQTSMYLCASSPRNLGRSYNEQFFGPGTRLTVL.

This clone has at least ten counts. V and J are TRBV5-1 and TRBJ1-1; D remains ambiguous. The CDR3 extends over 14 amino acids. V was pared by 1 base and J by 4 bases, with 11 bases between. The germline V gene encodes CDR1 SGHRS and CDR2 YFSETQ. The CDR3 here is CASSLYSEGTEAFF. CDR3 nucleotide sequence: TGCGCCAGCAGCTTGTACTCGGAGGGCACTGAAGCTTTCTTT.

Many counts were recorded for this clone. The chain recombines TRBV20-1 with TRBJ2-5; tentatively, D is TRBD1 (5 bases). Trimming took off 0 bases at V and 5 bases at J, with 10 bases between the two ends. Germline V gene sequence: CDR1 DFQATT, CDR2 SNEGSKA (reference sequence). The CDR3 contains 13 residues. The CDR3 protein is CSARDIRAETQYF. The CDR3 bases are TGCAGTGCTAGAGATATCAGGGCTGAGACCCAGTACTTC.

This clone was detected many times. The chain recombines TRBV25-1 with TRBJ1-1, with TRBD1 identical over 9 bases. The CDR3 covers 15 residues. Germline lookup yields CDR1 MGHDK and CDR2 SYGVNS. The J segment lost 4 bases and the V segment lost 3 bases, leaving 6 bases of the junction unmatched. In DNA, the CDR3 is TGTGCCAGCAGTGACCCGGGACAGGGTGGCACTGAAGCTTTCTTT. Protein product: CASSDPGQGGTEAFF.

Notes on this clone: At one end the junction does not follow the germline gene, possibly because of a read error. The V call is TRBV12-3 or TRBV12-4, the J call TRBJ1-5; tentative D call: TRBD1 (5 bases). CDR3 length: 16 residues. CDR3 amino acids: CARSLASGFSNQPQHF. CDR3 nucleotides: TGTGCCAGGAGTTTAGCCTCAGGGTTCAGCAATCAGCCCCAGCATTTT.

The gene calls are TRBV20-1 and TRBJ1-1, with TRBD1 matching over 10 bases. The CDR3 is 15 residues long. Unmatched junction bases numbered 12, after V lost 4 bases and J lost 7 bases. Germline lookup yields CDR1 DFQATT and CDR2 SNEGSKA (reference sequence). CDR3 in DNA: TGCAGTGCTATCGCGGGGACAGGGGATTACTGTGAAGCTTTCTTT. Its protein is CSAIAGTGDYCEAFF.

This clone has ten or more counts. This sequence joins TRBV4-2 and TRBJ1-1; a possible D gene is TRBD1 (6 bases). CDR3 length equals 17 residues. V was pared by 3 bases and J by 6 bases, with 23 bases between. The germline V gene has CDR1 LGHNA and CDR2 YNFKEQ. The CDR3 DNA follows: TGTGCCAGCAGCCAGGGAACGGAAAGGCAGGGGAGGTCTGAAGCTTTCTTT. The encoded protein is CASSQGTERQGRSEAFF.

This clone was seen at least ten times. The same CDR3 arises from other DNA sequences in this sample as well. The chain links TRBV5-1 to TRBJ2-3; D ambiguous. V lost 0 bases to trimming and J lost 4 bases, with 12 bases between them. The CDR3 loop spans 15 amino acids. The germline V gene encodes CDR1 SGHRS and CDR2 YFSETQ. CDR3 residues: CASSLDQVSADTQYF. Here the CDR3 DNA reads TGCGCCAGCAGCTTGGATCAGGTTTCTGCAGATACGCAGTATTTT.

This clone was seen many times. A read error is possible here, since a much larger clone lies one base away. The chain employs TRBV6-1 and TRBJ1-3, with a weak D call TRBD1 (6 bases). The CDR3 runs 15 residues. V lost 5 bases to trimming and J lost 0 bases, with 11 bases between them. Germline V gene lookup returns CDR1 MNHNS and CDR2 SASEGT. The CDR3 spells CASSSSGVSGNTIYF. The CDR3 coding sequence is TGTGCCAGCAGTTCATCAGGGGTCTCTGGAAACACCATATATTTT.

This clone was counted ten times or more. V is TRBV5-1 and J is TRBJ2-1; perhaps TRBD2 as D (5 bases). This CDR3 comprises 16 residues. Per germline, CDR1 SGHRS and CDR2 YFSETQ. Trimming removed 0 bases from V and 0 bases from J, with 10 bases in between. CDR3 nucleotide sequence: TGCGCCAGCAGCTTGGAGGCGGGCGCCTCCTACAATGAGCAGTTCTTC. Protein sequence: CASSLEAGASYNEQFF.

This clone was counted at least ten times. The chain carries TRBV5-6 and TRBJ1-2; TRBD1 matches at 9 bases. Trimming removed 5 bases from V and 7 bases from J; junction bases left unmatched: 6. Germline assignment: CDR1 SGHDT and CDR2 YYEEEE. The CDR3 extends over 13 amino acids. The DNA for the CDR3 is TGTGCCAGCAGATCGGACAGGGGTTCTGGCTACACCTTC. This sequence encodes CASRSDRGSGYTF.

This clone was counted many times. V gene TRBV5-4 combines with J gene TRBJ1-2; D may be TRBD1 (5 bases). Germline V gives CDR1 SGHNT, CDR2 YYREEE (reference sequence). CDR3 length: 14 amino acids. V lost 2 bases and J lost 2, with 10 bases in between. CDR3 in amino acids: CASSFSGSNYGYTF. The CDR3 DNA sequence: TGTGCCAGCAGCTTCTCAGGGTCGAACTATGGCTACACCTTC.

Worth noting for this clone: Since a much larger clone is just one base distant, this may be a read error. The rearrangement uses TRBV7-9 and TRBJ2-3; 9 bases are shared with TRBD1. The CDR3 covers 14 residues. Germline V gives CDR1 SEHNR, CDR2 FQNEAQ (reference sequence). The V gene end was trimmed by 9 bases and the J gene end by 5 bases; junction bases not matched to a gene: 9. CDR3 amino acids: CASNGTGLRDTQYF. For the CDR3, the DNA is TGTGCCAGTAACGGGACAGGGTTACGAGATACGCAGTATTTT.

This clone has at least ten counts. The chain carries TRBV4-1 and TRBJ2-5; the D is unclear. V dropped 0 bases and J dropped 9 bases, with 11 bases sitting between them. This CDR3 has 13 residues. Germline CDR1 is MGHRA and CDR2 is YSYEKL. In nucleotides, the CDR3 is TGCGCCAGCAGCCAAGAAGAAGGTAGGGCCCAGTACTTC. This gives the protein CASSQEEGRAQYF.

The sample holds many counts of this clone. This may arise from a read error, as a much more abundant clone is one base away. Distinct nucleotide sequences in the sample also encode this CDR3. The rearrangement links TRBV18 to TRBJ2-7; TRBD1 agrees at 9 bases. V was clipped by 6 bases and J by 3 bases; unmatched bases: 12. The CDR3 length is 16 residues. CDR1 and CDR2 (germline): KGHSH, LQKENI. For the CDR3, the DNA is TGTGCCAGCTCCCCCCCGGGGACAGGGTTTCTCTACGAGCAGTACTTC. Translating it yields CASSPPGTGFLYEQYF.

Many counts were recorded for this clone. The rearrangement links TRBV11-2 to TRBJ1-1, with D possibly matching TRBD1 (5 bases). Germline CDR1 is SGHAT and CDR2 is FQNNGV. This CDR3 has 13 amino acids. V gave up 2 bases and J gave up 5 bases, with 9 bases separating them. The CDR3, as DNA: TGTGCCAGCAGCTTACAGGGTGGGACTGAAGCTTTCTTT. Its protein is CASSLQGGTEAFF.

This clone came up many times. A much larger clone lies one base from this, so it may be a read error. The chain combines TRBV20-1 with TRBJ1-1; D is possibly TRBD1 (5 bases). The CDR3 totals 14 residues. Trimming stripped 2 bases from V and 2 bases from J, with 12 bases between. Germline assignment: CDR1 DFQATT and CDR2 SNEGSKA (reference sequence). The CDR3 region has the DNA TGCAGTGCTAGACAGGGTGGTATAAACACTGAAGCTTTCTTT. Translating gives CSARQGGINTEAFF.

Written as DNA, the CDR3 is TGCAGTGCTGGCAGATTAGCGGGGTCATACAATGAGCAGTTCTTC. Encoded protein: CSAGRLAGSYNEQFF. This chain links TRBV20-1 with TRBJ2-1; 8 nucleotides align to TRBD2. This CDR3 comprises 15 residues. With 5 bases clipped from V and 4 bases from J, the junction kept 10 bases outside the gene matches. Germline V gene sequence: CDR1 DFQATT, CDR2 SNEGSKA (reference sequence).

This clone was detected ten times or more. This sequence joins TRBV6-1 and TRBJ1-5; D ambiguous. CDR1 is MNHNS and CDR2 is SASEGT in the germline V gene. Trimming removed 6 bases at V and 0 bases at J, with 21 bases between. This CDR3 is built from 18 residues. CDR3 sequence reads: CASRETENMSYSNQPQHF. The CDR3 DNA reads as TGTGCCAGCAGAGAAACAGAGAATATGTCCTATAGCAATCAGCCCCAGCATTTT.

This clone was recorded many times. The rearrangement uses TRBV19 and TRBJ1-2, with D perhaps TRBD1 (5 bases). The CDR3 covers 13 residues. Germline V gives CDR1 LNHDA, CDR2 SQIVND (reference sequence). V lost 8 bases to trimming and J lost 5 bases, with 15 bases between them. The CDR3 here is CASDSGTTYGYTF. DNA of the CDR3: TGTGCCAGTGACTCCGGGACGACATATGGCTACACCTTC.

The sample holds many counts of this clone. The V call is TRBV27, the J call TRBJ1-2, with 10 nucleotides matching TRBD1. This CDR3 comprises 15 residues. The V segment lost 4 bases and the J segment 4 bases; nucleotides outside the gene matches: 6. Germline V lookup: CDR1 MNHEY, CDR2 SMNVEV (reference sequence). For the CDR3, the DNA is TGTGCCAGCAGTTCCACCGGGACAGGGGCCTATGGCTACACCTTC. Translating gives CASSSTGTGAYGYTF.